This T cell receptor (beta chain) was recorded in a study of T cell repertoires in cytomegalovirus infection (dated by TCRdb to about 2019). Concerning the study at large: Peptide stimulations targeted recently identified HLA-C-restricted CMV epitopes, whose presentation resists viral immunomodulation, together with well-studied HLA-B-restricted epitopes. Donor HLA type was relevant to the analysis, as public TCR beta signatures indicated carriage of CMV infection together with the matching HLA type. Summary of the overall study and its limitations: In both this cohort and an independent cohort of 350 or so donors, the cumulative frequency of public TCR beta family members distinguished carriers of CMV infection plus the relevant HLA type. The ex vivo response was dominated by HLA-C-restricted CMV-specific TCR beta clonotypes, which also provided the single most frequent clonotype in two of eight donors.

Details on this clonotype: The clone's antigen remains unknown. Base qualities were left out, and no much larger clone turns up one base away.

The meaning of the sample's treatment or condition label: in vitro stimulation with specific CMV peptide epitopes to enrich CMV-specific T cells. Sequencing was performed on an Illumina HiSeq 1500. The public reads were quality trimmed at Q25 with fastp and then assembled into clones with MiXCR by TCRdb, keeping productive beta chains. Rows with one shared CDR3 protein collapse into an entry with the most common genes and DNA. Counted in this sample were just under 500,000 distinct CDR3 sequences; 30% to 40% of them appeared once. The ten largest clones take up roughly 17% of the sample. V and J lose 7 bases and 2 bases, and a span of 15 bases separates them. CDR1 LNHDA and CDR2 SQIVND were looked up in the germline V gene (reference sequence). Its CDR3 holds 15 amino acids, cysteine through phenylalanine. Solely the CDR3 DNA is kept, with 45 bases framed from the first base.

The sequencing here drew on cultured PBMCs, taken from culture after CMV antigen stimulation. Recombination joined TRBV19 with TRBJ2-4; the D gene is perhaps TRBD1, from 5 matching bases. The sequence was obtained from a human donor in good health (CMV status not recorded). Some clones in this sample may be carry-over from other donors' samples. In nucleotide form, the sequence is TGTGCCAGTACCTCAGGGATTCTGACCAAAAACATTCAGTACTTC. It translates to CASTSGILTKNIQYF.